The next 9 T cell receptor beta chains were all read from a single sample in a study of blood T cell repertoires in COVID-19. Assay used: immunoSEQ multiplex PCR; TCRdb lists only in-frame clones, some missing. The sample lists 110,000 to 150,000 clones, about 86% occurring once. The sequenced material came from peripheral blood. These receptors were taken from a woman aged 55-70 years with acute or convalescent COVID-19.

The chain combines TRBV9 with TRBJ2-7; D call uncertain. V was pared by 0 bases and J by 0 bases, with 7 bases between. The CDR3 contains 14 residues. Germline loops: CDR1 SGDLS, CDR2 YYNGEE. For the CDR3, the DNA is TGTGCCAGCAGCGTAGGTAGTAGCTCCTACGAGCAGTACTTC. Amino acids: CASSVGSSSYEQYF.

This chain uses TRBV6-4 with TRBJ1-5; D remains ambiguous. The CDR3 loop spans 13 amino acids. Trimming stripped 5 bases from V and 7 bases from J, with 12 bases between. Germline-derived CDR1 and CDR2 are MRHNA and SNTAGT. CDR3 in DNA: TGTGCCAGCAGTATAGACACAAGGCAGCCCCAGCATTTT. As protein: CASSIDTRQPQHF.

This clone was counted once. The chain links TRBV5-1 to TRBJ2-2, with D possibly being TRBD1 (5 bases). V lost 4 bases and J 0 bases, leaving 13 bases between the germline ends. CDR1 is SGHRS and CDR2 is YFSETQ in the germline V gene. This CDR3 is built from 16 residues. The DNA of the CDR3 is TGCGCCAGCAGCCAAGTGGGGCATCCGAACACCGGGGAGCTGTTTTTT. Encoded protein: CASSQVGHPNTGELFF. The full variable domain, completed using reference TRBV5-1 and TRBJ2-2, is KAGVTQTPRYLIKTRGQQVTLSCSPISGHRSVSWYQQTPGQGLQFLFEYFSETQRNKGNFPGRFSGRQFSNSRSEMNVSTLELGDSALYLCASSQVGHPNTGELFFGEGSRLTVL.

Many counts were recorded for this clone. The chain combines TRBV27 with TRBJ2-5, with 12 positions matching TRBD2. The CDR3 loop spans 16 amino acids. In germline, CDR1 is MNHEY, CDR2 SMNVEV (reference sequence). V shed 5 bases, J shed 2 bases, and the junction held 6 bases outside the gene matches. The CDR3 nucleotides read TGTGCCAGCAGTCCGGGACTAGCGGGTAGACAAGAGACCCAGTACTTC. Its translation: CASSPGLAGRQETQYF.

This chain connects TRBV18 to TRBJ2-3, with 9 bases lining up with TRBD1. Germline V lookup: CDR1 KGHSH, CDR2 LQKENI. V was pared by 3 bases and J by 4 bases, with 11 bases of the junction left unmatched. The CDR3 length is 17 residues. The CDR3 DNA follows: TGTGCCAGCTCACCTATAGAATTTAGACAGGGGGCAGATACGCAGTATTTT. This sequence encodes CASSPIEFRQGADTQYF. Full variable domain (missing parts from reference TRBV18 and TRBJ2-3): NAGVMQNPRHLVRRRGQEARLRCSPMKGHSHVYWYRQLPEEGLKFMVYLQKENIIDESGMPKERFSAEFPKEGPSILRIQQVVRGDSAAYFCASSPIEFRQGADTQYFGPGTRLTVL.

This clone was found once. The chain has TRBV11-3 and TRBJ2-7, with 9 bases aligning to TRBD2. The CDR3 extends over 15 amino acids. From germline, CDR1 is SGHNT and CDR2 YENEEA. Germline trimming cut 5 bases from V and 0 bases from J; bases unmatched to any gene: 5. The chain's CDR3 is CASSPIAGASYEQYF. The CDR3 bases are TGTGCCAGCAGCCCCATAGCGGGGGCCTCCTACGAGCAGTACTTC.

There are a few counts of this clone. The V and J genes are TRBV5-1 and TRBJ2-1; D perhaps matches TRBD1 (5 bases). The germline V and J ends were trimmed by 0 bases and 6 bases, with 16 bases remaining between them. From germline, CDR1 is SGHRS and CDR2 YFSETQ. The CDR3 runs to 16 residues. The CDR3 DNA reads as TGCGCCAGCAGCTTGGGGTCTGGGGCTACGATCAATGAGCAGTTCTTC. Its translation is CASSLGSGATINEQFF. The whole variable domain, filled in from reference TRBV5-1 and TRBJ2-1, reads KAGVTQTPRYLIKTRGQQVTLSCSPISGHRSVSWYQQTPGQGLQFLFEYFSETQRNKGNFPGRFSGRQFSNSRSEMNVSTLELGDSALYLCASSLGSGATINEQFFGPGTRLTVL.

V and J are TRBV9 and TRBJ2-2; possible D gene TRBD2, 6 bases. This CDR3 comprises 16 residues. Per germline, CDR1 SGDLS and CDR2 YYNGEE. V was cut by 6 bases and J by 0 bases, with 15 bases left in between. This CDR3 is CASTRGLPPNTGELFF. The CDR3 DNA follows: TGTGCCAGCACCCGGGGGTTGCCACCGAACACCGGGGAGCTGTTTTTT.

The chain uses TRBV5-1 and TRBJ1-1; no firm D call. Trimming cost V 2 bases and J 0 bases, with 8 bases left between them. This CDR3 comprises 14 residues. Germline CDR1 SGHRS, CDR2 YFSETQ. CDR3 sequence: CASSFREMNTEAFF. CDR3 nucleotide sequence: TGCGCCAGCAGCTTTCGAGAAATGAACACTGAAGCTTTCTTT. Full variable domain (outside the CDR3, taken from reference TRBV5-1 and TRBJ1-1): KAGVTQTPRYLIKTRGQQVTLSCSPISGHRSVSWYQQTPGQGLQFLFEYFSETQRNKGNFPGRFSGRQFSNSRSEMNVSTLELGDSALYLCASSFREMNTEAFFGQGTRLTVV.